This T cell receptor (beta chain) was obtained from a study of blood T cell repertoires in COVID-19 (dated by TCRdb to the early 2020s). Regarding the complete study: Samples covering the acute and convalescent phases of COVID-19 were provided by collaborators in the United States, Italy and Spain. Deeply sampled blood TCRbeta repertoires from subjects exposed to, actively infected with, or recovered from COVID-19 were included in the dataset. The samples were drawn from two sources: the first 160 participants of the ongoing ImmuneRACE study, and 1,254 subjects contributed by 6 global collaborators. The sample metadata nearly always contained a de-identified subject ID, COVID-19 status, age in years and sex. A freely available public database, intended as a resource for researchers studying the immune response to SARS-CoV-2, is where the repertoires were released. HLA class I and class II types, where available, came from metadata supplied by the sample provider rather than from assay-based typing. The prospective study material was composed of cDNA or gDNA derived from T cells, B-cell-depleted T cells, or PBMCs.

V ends up 0 bases short and J 1 base short, with an unmatched junction base count of 6. From the cysteine up to the phenylalanine, the CDR3 has a length of 16 residues. Just CDR3 DNA is preserved here, 48 bases in frame from base 1. The germline V gene (reference sequence) sets CDR1 to LGHDT and CDR2 to YNNKEL. The collaborating institutions used their own protocols to collect whole blood in K2EDTA tubes. For TCRbeta analysis, collaborators shipped samples in one of three forms: frozen whole blood, isolated PBMCs, or DNA extracted from either of those sample types. The immunoSEQ Assay, a bias-controlled multiplex PCR, was used to amplify TCRbeta CDR3 regions from genomic DNA. From the authors' description of their analysis: Nucleated cell counts per sample were estimated from amplification of reference gene primers within the assay. Sequence reads were collapsed and filtered to measure the absolute abundance of every unique TCRbeta CDR3 rearrangement. Productive Simpson clonality was computed per sample as the square root of Simpson's diversity index over productive rearrangements. Drawn from immuneACCESS, this table holds only the in-frame rearrangements with V and J called that TCRdb kept. Clones are partly lost; checked studies trace under half to an unresolved V gene and leave the rest unexplained. V and J calls plus clone size are reproduced from that table; the DNA served to infer D and trimming. For this sample the table gives some 66,000 clones, of which approximately 90% were detected only once. The ten largest make up around 6.7% of the sample.

Study-wide findings and limitations: How much clinical and demographic metadata was included differed by source and by participant, and the metadata was provided uncurated.

On this clone: No cognate antigen has been identified for it. No qualities accompany the bases; no much larger clone lies one base away.

The receptor chain draws on TRBV3-1 (or the pseudogene TRBV3-2) and TRBJ2-7, with TRBD1 identical over 7 junction bases. Input material: peripheral blood. The sequence derives from a human donor in a cohort sampled during active COVID-19. The CDR3 sequence is CASSQDGEGASYEQYF. The sequence in DNA is TGTGCCAGCAGCCAAGATGGAGAGGGGGCTTCCTACGAGCAGTACTTC.